The rows below give T cell receptor beta chains drawn from one sample of a study of OX40 agonist ivuxolimab in advanced cancers. Profiled with immunoSEQ multiplex PCR; TCRdb holds only in-frame clones, not every one. The sample has some 80,000 clones; around 94% are singletons. This specimen consisted of CD4+ or CD8+ T cells sorted from blood, obtained in a trial of the OX40 agonist ivuxolimab. The source of these receptors is an adult with an advanced solid tumor such as melanoma, head and neck, liver or kidney cancer. Both conserved end residues are part of each CDR3. The D gene is left open where the match is weak. Some rows mark clone size as missing; the rest say once, few, many or name a class of expanded clone.

>TRBV6-5|TRBJ1-5|NA|NA
CASGSGRSYQPQHF
TGTGCCAGTGGATCCGGGAGGAGTTATCAGCCCCAGCATTTT
>TRBV28|TRBJ2-4|NA|NA
CASSFQRRGDIQYF
TGTGCCAGCAGTTTCCAGCGGAGAGGAGACATTCAGTACTTC
>TRBV6-5|TRBJ2-7|NA|NA
CASSYSGGSSYEQYF
TGTGCCAGCAGTTACTCAGGGGGTAGCTCCTACGAGCAGTACTTC
>TRBV5-4|TRBJ2-1|NA|NA
CASSPRGPSGNEQFF
TGTGCCAGCAGCCCCCGGGGGCCTAGCGGCAATGAGCAGTTCTTC
>TRBV18|TRBJ2-5|once|TRBD2
CASSRPSGVETQYF
TGTGCCAGCTCACGACCTAGCGGCGTAGAGACCCAGTACTTC
>TRBV9|TRBJ2-1|NA|TRBD2
CASSVASGRGSEQFF
TGTGCCAGCAGCGTAGCAAGCGGGAGGGGCAGTGAGCAGTTCTTC
>TRBV2|TRBJ1-5|NA|NA
CASSPGSQGFGNQPQHF
TGTGCCAGCAGCCCGGGTTCCCAAGGGTTCGGCAATCAGCCCCAGCATTTT
>TRBV11-1|TRBJ2-1|NA|TRBD1
CASSRPGQGTNEQFF
TGTGCCAGCAGCCGCCCCGGACAGGGGACAAATGAGCAGTTCTTC
>TRBV30|TRBJ2-1|NA|NA
CAWRSANEQFF
TGTGCCTGGAGGAGTGCCAATGAGCAGTTCTTC
>TRBV6-1|TRBJ1-5|NA|NA
CASSEARVGQPQHF
TGTGCCAGCAGTGAAGCCAGGGTCGGTCAGCCCCAGCATTTT
>TRBV7-2|TRBJ2-7|NA|NA
CASSLVFYEQYF
TGTGCCAGCAGCTTAGTCTTCTACGAGCAGTACTTC
>TRBV28|TRBJ2-1|NA|TRBD2
CASSNSGGSSYNEQFF
TGTGCCAGCAGCAATAGCGGGGGGAGCTCCTACAATGAGCAGTTCTTC
>TRBV5-4|TRBJ2-1|once|NA
CASSLAGAVLSYNEQFF
TGTGCCAGCAGCTTGGCCGGAGCGGTTCTCTCCTACAATGAGCAGTTCTTC
>TRBV30|TRBJ1-1|NA|NA
CAWRGSIEAFF
TGTGCCTGGAGGGGTAGTATTGAAGCTTTCTTT
>TRBV5-1|TRBJ2-1|NA|NA
CASSVLDLNEQFF
TGCGCCAGCAGTGTGTTGGACCTCAATGAGCAGTTCTTC
>TRBV5-8|TRBJ2-3|NA|NA
CASSLGAWSTDTQYF
TGTGCCAGCAGCTTGGGGGCCTGGAGCACAGATACGCAGTATTTT
>TRBV29-1|TRBJ2-1|NA|TRBD2
CSVPGLVGNEQFF
TGCAGCGTGCCGGGACTAGTTGGAAATGAGCAGTTCTTC
>TRBV6-6|TRBJ1-1|NA|NA
CASSYPGGNTEAFF
TGTGCCAGCAGTTACCCGGGGGGGAACACTGAAGCTTTCTTT
>TRBV18|TRBJ2-7|NA|NA
CASSPGTQGYEQYF
TGTGCCAGCTCACCCGGGACTCAAGGATACGAGCAGTACTTC
>TRBV9|TRBJ2-5|NA|NA
CASSVGLAPQETQYF
TGTGCCAGCAGCGTAGGGCTAGCACCACAAGAGACCCAGTACTTC
>TRBV5-1|TRBJ2-7|NA|TRBD2
CASSSATGTSFNEQYF
TGCGCCAGCAGCTCAGCTACCGGGACTAGCTTCAACGAGCAGTACTTC
>TRBV19|TRBJ1-5|once|TRBD1
CASRYRGQLQPQHF
TGTGCCAGTAGGTACAGGGGGCAGCTTCAGCCCCAGCATTTT
>TRBV28|TRBJ2-2|NA|NA
CASSLSRVVGGELFF
TGTGCCAGCAGTTTATCCCGGGTCGTTGGCGGGGAGCTGTTTTTT
>TRBV5-1|TRBJ2-3|NA|NA
CASSLGTGRTDTQYF
TGCGCCAGCAGCTTGGGTACGGGACGAACAGATACGCAGTATTTT
>TRBV18|TRBJ2-5|NA|TRBD2
CASSPRLAGVGQTQYF
TGTGCCAGCTCACCAAGGCTAGCGGGAGTCGGGCAGACCCAGTACTTC
>TRBV19|TRBJ2-2|NA|NA
CASTNTGELFF
TGTGCCAGCACGAACACCGGGGAGCTGTTTTTT
>TRBV29-1|TRBJ2-2|NA|TRBD1
CSGGQGATGELFF
TGCAGCGGAGGACAGGGGGCGACCGGGGAGCTGTTTTTT
>TRBV30|TRBJ1-2|NA|NA
CAWGRGTYGYTF
TGTGCCTGGGGCCGGGGGACCTATGGCTACACCTTC
>TRBV21-1|TRBJ2-7|once|NA
CASSNLAVSSYEQYF
TGTGCCAGCAGCAATCTGGCAGTCAGCTCCTACGAGCAGTACTTC
>TRBV7-8|TRBJ2-7|once|NA
CASSLSYEQYF
TGTGCCAGCAGCTTATCCTACGAGCAGTACTTC
>TRBV28|TRBJ2-7|NA|TRBD2
CASEAGGAYEQYF
TGTGCCAGCGAAGCGGGAGGGGCCTACGAGCAGTACTTC
>TRBV27|TRBJ1-1|NA|NA
CASSRTFGGRGNTEAFF
TGTGCCAGCAGTCGTACTTTTGGGGGGCGAGGGAACACTGAAGCTTTCTTT
>TRBV4-3|TRBJ1-5|few|TRBD1
CASSQDTGGQPQHF
TGCGCCAGCAGCCAAGATACAGGGGGTCAGCCCCAGCATTTT
>TRBV25-1|TRBJ1-1|few|NA
CASSDTPNTEAFF
TGTGCCAGCAGTGATACACCGAACACTGAAGCTTTCTTT
>TRBV29-1|TRBJ1-4|NA|TRBD1
CSVEDREKLFF
TGCAGCGTTGAGGACAGGGAAAAACTGTTTTTT
>TRBV28|TRBJ2-5|NA|NA
CASSETLAGETQYF
TGTGCCAGCAGTGAAACACTAGCCGGAGAGACCCAGTACTTC
>TRBV11-2|TRBJ2-5|NA|NA
CASSLDPVGGPYF
TGTGCCAGCAGCTTAGATCCTGTCGGGGGCCCGTACTTC
>TRBV19|TRBJ1-5|once|TRBD1
CASSYGTGGILSNQPQHF
TGTGCCAGTAGCTACGGGACAGGGGGTATTCTTAGCAATCAGCCCCAGCATTTT
>TRBV7-9|TRBJ2-1|NA|NA
CASSLFVGVGEQFF
TGTGCCAGCAGCTTATTCGTGGGAGTGGGGGAGCAGTTCTTC
>TRBV4-2|TRBJ1-2|NA|NA
CASSQVWENGYTF
TGTGCCAGCAGCCAAGTATGGGAAAATGGCTACACCTTC
>TRBV11-3|TRBJ1-1|NA|TRBD1
CASSSGGRNTEAFF
TGTGCCAGCAGCTCAGGGGGGAGGAACACTGAAGCTTTCTTT
>TRBV10-1|TRBJ1-1|NA|NA
CASSESGRGDHYTEAFF
TGCGCCAGCAGTGAGTCGGGAAGGGGGGATCATTACACTGAAGCTTTCTTT
>TRBV30|TRBJ2-5|NA|NA
CAWKGSYQETQYF
TGTGCCTGGAAAGGGAGTTACCAAGAGACCCAGTACTTC
>TRBV7-9|TRBJ2-7|NA|TRBD1
CASSEGQGEGEQYF
TGTGCCAGCAGCGAGGGACAGGGGGAGGGCGAGCAGTACTTC
>TRBV19|TRBJ1-5|NA|NA
CASSIEGSSGKPQHF
TGTGCCAGTAGTATAGAGGGTTCCTCGGGGAAGCCCCAGCATTTT
>TRBV18|TRBJ2-2|NA|NA
CASSPPLYGELFF
TGTGCCAGCTCACCCCCACTGTACGGGGAGCTGTTTTTT
>TRBV7-7|TRBJ2-7|NA|NA
CASSTPAGTQTYEQYF
TGTGCTAGCAGCACGCCCGCGGGGACACAGACCTACGAGCAGTACTTC
>TRBV5-8|TRBJ2-6|NA|NA
CASSLYADSSGANVLTF
TGTGCCAGCAGCTTGTATGCCGACAGCTCTGGGGCCAACGTCCTGACTTTC
>TRBV19|TRBJ2-5|NA|NA
CASRIKDTLVETQYF
TGTGCCAGTAGAATTAAGGACACCTTGGTGGAGACCCAGTACTTC
>TRBV27|TRBJ1-2|NA|NA
CASTRTPGKPYGYTF
TGTGCCAGCACTCGAACCCCTGGAAAACCCTATGGCTACACCTTC
>TRBV7-2|TRBJ2-2|NA|TRBD2
CASSWGLVTGELFF
TGTGCCAGCAGCTGGGGACTAGTCACCGGGGAGCTGTTTTTT